This entry describes one T cell receptor beta chain. Its target is not known. The data originate from a study of shared clonotypes between healthy human individuals. Original handling: ImmunoSEQ gave junction-only sequences without quality scores, so filtering differed. Sequencing was performed with immunoSEQ multiplex PCR; in TCRdb, only in-frame clones are kept and a portion is missing. The D gene and trimming were derived from the DNA, and the V and J assignments and clone size from that table. The sample has 560,000 or so clones, about 96% seen once. Points from the study as a whole: Sampling covered blood only; tissue repertoires likely differ. Among the subsets, naive ones generally showed larger estimated richness than memory ones.

CDR1 LNHNV and CDR2 YYDKDF come from the germline V gene (reference sequence). V lost 2 bases, J lost 2 bases, and 16 bases lay in between. The CDR3 has 17 residues. CD8 cells regarded as naive lacked CD45RO, were positively chosen for CCR7, and omitted terminally differentiated effector memory CD45RA+ cells. The study drew all its donors from Caucasian adults living in Nashville, Tennessee. Source material: naive CD8+ T cells sorted from blood. The receptor was derived from a woman between 25 and 40 years old in good health. The V call is TRBV15, the J call TRBJ2-1; perhaps D is TRBD1 or TRBD2 (5 bases each). The CDR3 spells CATSRTSRDLPYNEQFF. In DNA, the CDR3 is TGTGCCACCAGCAGAACTTCCCGGGACCTCCCCTACAATGAGCAGTTCTTC.